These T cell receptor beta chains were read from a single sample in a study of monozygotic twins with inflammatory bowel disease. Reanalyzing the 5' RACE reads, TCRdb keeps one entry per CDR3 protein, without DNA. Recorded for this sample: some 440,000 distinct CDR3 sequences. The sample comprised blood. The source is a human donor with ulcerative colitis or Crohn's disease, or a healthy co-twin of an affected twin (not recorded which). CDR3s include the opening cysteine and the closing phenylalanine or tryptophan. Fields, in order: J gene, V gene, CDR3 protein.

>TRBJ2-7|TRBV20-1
CSATAWWQGYEQYF
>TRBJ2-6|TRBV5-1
CASSLDLWRANVLTF
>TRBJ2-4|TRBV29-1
CSVLRQGENIQYF
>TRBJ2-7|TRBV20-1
CSSLMTGSSYEQYF
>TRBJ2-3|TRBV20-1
CSALAGGPDTQYF
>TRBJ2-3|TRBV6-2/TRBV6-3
CASNRGRTTDTQYF
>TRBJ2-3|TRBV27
CASRTSSTDTQYF
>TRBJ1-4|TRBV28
CASSSPPPEKLFF
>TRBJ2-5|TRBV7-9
CASSLGAGGPRETQYF
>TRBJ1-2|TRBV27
CASSPGPAGGYGYTF
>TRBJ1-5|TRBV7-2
CASNQGAGQPQHF
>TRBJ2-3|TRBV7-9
CASSLRQAPNTQYF
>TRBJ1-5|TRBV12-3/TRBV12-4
CASSYQSRGQPQHF
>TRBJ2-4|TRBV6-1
CASKAGGNQNIQYF
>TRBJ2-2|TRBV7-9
CASSTGTGATGELFF
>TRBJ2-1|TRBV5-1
CASSLASSGLIYNEQFF
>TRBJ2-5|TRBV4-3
CASSQVPPGLAGGGETQYF
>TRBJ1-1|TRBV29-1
CSVEEAVENTEAFF
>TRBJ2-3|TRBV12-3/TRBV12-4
CASSRGTSESTDTQYF
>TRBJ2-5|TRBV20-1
CSASQNRGRETQYF
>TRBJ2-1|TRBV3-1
CASSSDRLAGVSEQFF
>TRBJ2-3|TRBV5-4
CASSPGQGAKGDTQYF
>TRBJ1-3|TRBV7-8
CASSLGPGGTIYF
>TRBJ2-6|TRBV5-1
CASSLTRSGANVLTF
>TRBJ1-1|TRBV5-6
CASSLDGEAFF
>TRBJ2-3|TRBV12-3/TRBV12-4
CASRARLEGPVGTQYF
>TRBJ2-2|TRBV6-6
CASSQGKGGELFF
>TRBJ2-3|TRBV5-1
CASSLVLAGWASTDTQYF
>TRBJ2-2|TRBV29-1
CSTERAGGPGTGELFF
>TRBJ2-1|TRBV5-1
CASSQDREAPEQFF
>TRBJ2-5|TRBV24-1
CATSDFPGSYTAQYF
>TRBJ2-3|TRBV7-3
CASSLRPSGASDTQYF
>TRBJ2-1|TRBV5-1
CASSLGSGSGEQFF
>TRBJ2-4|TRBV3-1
CASSLYTQGNIQYF
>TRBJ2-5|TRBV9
CASSVGISGMGETQYF
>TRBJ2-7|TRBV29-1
CSVEGVWGTSVREQYF
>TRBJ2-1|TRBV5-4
CASSLGGSGSNEQFF
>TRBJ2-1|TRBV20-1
CSARVAGGSHNEQFF
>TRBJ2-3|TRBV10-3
CATLDTKQGADTQYF
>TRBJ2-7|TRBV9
CASSGSGTSGTFEQYF
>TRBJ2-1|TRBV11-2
CASSLLAANEQFF
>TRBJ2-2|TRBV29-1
CSVPRGQDTGELFF
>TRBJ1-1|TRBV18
CASSSGPDTEAFF
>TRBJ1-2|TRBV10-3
CATDSGMDNYGYTF
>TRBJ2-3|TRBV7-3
CASSFAGGSTDTQYF
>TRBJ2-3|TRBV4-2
CASSPNPPSGLAGGRNTQYF
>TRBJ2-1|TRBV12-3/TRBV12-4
CASSLGRGGYEQFF
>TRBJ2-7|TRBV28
CASSSGTSRREQYF
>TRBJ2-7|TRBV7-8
CASSLSIRQGGYEQYF
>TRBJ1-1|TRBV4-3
CASSQVPGLNTEAFF
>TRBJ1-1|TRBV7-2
CASSIPLQGRGEAFF
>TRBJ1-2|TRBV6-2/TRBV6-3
CASSQTGDRAGYTF
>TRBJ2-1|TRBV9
CASNEGATYNEQFF
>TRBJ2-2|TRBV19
CATDNGLVDGELFF
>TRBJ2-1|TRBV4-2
CASSQELAGGTHNEQFF
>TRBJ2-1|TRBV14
CASSQVAGSEQFF
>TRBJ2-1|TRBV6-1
CASSGYYNEQFF
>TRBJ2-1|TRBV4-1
CASSQPPTDLVNEQFF
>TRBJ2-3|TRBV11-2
CASSSLGSTDTQYF